The 17 T cell receptor beta chains listed next were all sequenced from one sample in a study of blood T cell repertoires in COVID-19. The method was immunoSEQ multiplex PCR; TCRdb's version includes in-frame clones alone and lacks a portion of them. The table includes roughly 430,000 clones, about 88% detected once. The sample consisted of PBMCs or T cells enriched from blood (not recorded which). These receptors came from a woman in her late teens or twenties who had been exposed to COVID-19.

Only one count was recorded for this clone. The chain is built from TRBV7-9 and TRBJ2-5; D possibly corresponds to TRBD2 (5 bases). Trimming removed 5 bases from V and 0 bases from J, with 10 bases in between. The CDR3 is 14 residues long. CDR1 is SEHNR, CDR2 FQNEAQ, per germline (reference sequence). The CDR3 is CASSLGLNQETQYF. The DNA for the CDR3 is TGTGCCAGCAGCCTCGGACTCAACCAAGAGACCCAGTACTTC.

In its sample, this clone was seen a few times. V usage is TRBV28 and J usage is TRBJ2-7; perhaps TRBD1 as D (7 bases). The germline V and J ends were trimmed by 4 bases and 4 bases, with 14 bases remaining between them. The CDR3 has 14 amino acids. The germline gives CDR1 MDHEN, CDR2 SYDVKM. The chain's CDR3 is CASSSPTGRYEQYF. The CDR3 bases are TGTGCCAGCAGTTCCCCGACAGGGAGGTACGAGCAGTACTTC.

V usage is TRBV4-1 and J usage is TRBJ2-7; TRBD1 matches 7 bases. J was trimmed by 3 bases and V by 0 bases; bases with no gene match: 8. This CDR3 has 16 residues. In germline, CDR1 is MGHRA, CDR2 YSYEKL. CDR3 nucleotide sequence: TGCGCCAGCAGCCAAGAGGACAGGACCTCAGGCTACGAGCAGTACTTC. It codes for CASSQEDRTSGYEQYF.

The chain recombines TRBV4-1 with TRBJ2-7; a weak D match, TRBD1 (6 bases). The ends were cut back, 0 bases at V and 2 bases at J, with 11 bases in the middle. CDR1 and CDR2 from the germline V gene are MGHRA and YSYEKL. CDR3 length: 15 residues. The CDR3, as DNA: TGCGCCAGCAGCCAAGAAGTAGGACAGCCCTACGAGCAGTACTTC. Encoded protein: CASSQEVGQPYEQYF.

The chain carries TRBV5-8 and TRBJ1-1; the match to TRBD1 covers 9 bases. J was trimmed by 4 bases and V by 4 bases; bases with no gene match: 5. Germline CDR1 SGHTS, CDR2 YDEGEE. The CDR3 covers 14 residues. The CDR3 loop is CASSPTTGGTEAFF. Here the CDR3 DNA reads TGTGCCAGCAGCCCTACGACAGGGGGCACTGAAGCTTTCTTT. Drawing the rest from reference TRBV5-8 and TRBJ1-1, the complete variable domain is EAGVTQSPTHLIKTRGQQATLRCSPISGHTSVYWYQQALGLGLQFLLWYDEGEERNRGNFPPRFSGRQFPNYSSELNVNALELEDSALYLCASSPTTGGTEAFFGQGTRLTVV.

The chain recombines TRBV28 with TRBJ1-1, with TRBD1 identical over 7 bases. Germline-derived CDR1 and CDR2 are MDHEN and SYDVKM. The CDR3 is 13 residues long. V shed 7 bases, J shed 0 bases, and the junction held 2 bases outside the gene matches. The CDR3 DNA sequence: TGTGCCAGCAATGACAGGGTGAACACTGAAGCTTTCTTT. Translation gives CASNDRVNTEAFF.

The CDR3 loop reads CASHTGGRATGELFF. Here the CDR3 DNA reads TGTGCCAGTCACACGGGGGGCAGGGCCACCGGGGAGCTGTTTTTT. The V gene is TRBV19, the J gene TRBJ2-2, with a possible D match to TRBD2 (7 bases). The CDR3 is 15 residues long. CDR1 is LNHDA, CDR2 SQIVND, per germline (reference sequence). V lost 8 bases and J lost 4, with 17 bases in between. The whole variable domain, remainder taken from reference TRBV19 and TRBJ2-2, is DGGITQSPKYLFRKEGQNVTLSCEQNLNHDAMYWYRQDPGQGLRLIYYSQIVNDFQKGDIAEGYSVSREKKESFPLTVTSAQKNPTAFYLCASHTGGRATGELFFGEGSRLTVL.

The gene calls are TRBV20-1 and TRBJ2-7; D is unresolved. The CDR3 totals 11 residues. The V gene's germline CDR1 is DFQATT and CDR2 SNEGSKA (reference sequence). Trimming stripped 6 bases from V and 2 bases from J, with 8 bases between. CDR3 protein: CSATDPYEQYF. In DNA form, the CDR3 reads TGCAGTGCCACAGACCCCTACGAGCAGTACTTC.

This sequence joins TRBV19 and TRBJ1-5, with a tentative D call TRBD1 (6 bases). Trimming removed 8 bases from V and 3 bases from J, with 14 bases in between. The CDR3 totals 14 residues. Germline V gives CDR1 LNHDA, CDR2 SQIVND (reference sequence). The DNA of the CDR3 is TGTGCCAGTTCAATCCGGGACACCAATCAGCCCCAGCATTTT. Translating it yields CASSIRDTNQPQHF.

The chain combines TRBV30 with TRBJ1-2, with 8 bases that match TRBD1. The germline gives CDR1 GTSNPN, CDR2 SVGIG (reference sequence). The CDR3 sequence is 14 residues long. With 2 bases clipped from V and 7 bases from J, the junction kept 9 bases outside the gene matches. CDR3 nucleotide sequence: TGTGCCTGGAGTTCCGGGGTACAGGGGGGTGGCTACACCTTC. It translates to CAWSSGVQGGGYTF.

This rearrangement joins TRBV28 to TRBJ1-6, with a tentative D call TRBD1 (5 bases). Germline V gene sequence: CDR1 MDHEN, CDR2 SYDVKM. Trimming took off 5 bases at V and 9 bases at J, with 17 bases between the two ends. The CDR3 covers 15 residues. CDR3 loop: CASSPRTRIISPLHF. Written as DNA, the CDR3 is TGTGCCAGCAGTCCCCGGACACGGATTATTTCACCCCTCCACTTT.

This clone was recorded a few times. The chain joins TRBV28 to TRBJ1-2, with TRBD1 matching over 10 bases. Per the germline V gene, CDR1 is MDHEN and CDR2 is SYDVKM. With V trimmed by 1 base and J by 4 bases, 9 bases remained unmatched. CDR3 length: 17 amino acids. The CDR3 is CASSLSGTGASIYGYTF. Here the CDR3 DNA reads TGTGCCAGCAGTTTATCCGGGACAGGGGCTTCTATCTATGGCTACACCTTC.

The chain recombines TRBV11-2 with TRBJ1-2; no definite D call. The CDR3 covers 13 residues. V lost 2 bases, J lost 3 bases, and 7 bases lay in between. Germline CDR1 reads SGHAT; CDR2 reads FQNNGV. CDR3 nucleotides: TGTGCCAGCAGCTTAAACAGTTACTATGGCTACACCTTC. Translating gives CASSLNSYYGYTF.

This sequence joins TRBV28 and TRBJ1-5; D is perhaps TRBD1 (6 bases). Germline V gives CDR1 MDHEN, CDR2 SYDVKM. There are 14 residues in the CDR3. V was pared by 4 bases and J by 1 base, with 8 bases between. This CDR3 is CASSSGQSNQPQHF. Written as DNA, the CDR3 is TGTGCCAGCAGTTCCGGACAGAGCAATCAGCCCCAGCATTTT.

J is TRBJ1-1 and V is TRBV6-5; no reliable D call. Trimming removed 4 bases from V and 5 bases from J, with 14 bases in between. Looked up from germline, CDR1 is MNHEY and CDR2 is SVGAGI. The CDR3 loop spans 14 amino acids. In DNA form, the CDR3 reads TGTGCCAGCAGTTCCGCCGACGGCAGGACTGAAGCTTTCTTT. Translation gives CASSSADGRTEAFF.

The chain uses TRBV5-6 and TRBJ1-2, with TRBD1 matching over 10 bases. Germline CDR1 reads SGHDT; CDR2 reads YYEEEE. The junction had 4 bases not matched to a gene; V was cut back by 5 bases and J by 6 bases. The CDR3 is 13 amino acids. This CDR3 is CASRSGTGDGYTF. DNA for the CDR3: TGTGCCAGCAGGTCCGGGACAGGGGATGGCTACACCTTC.

The rearrangement uses TRBV7-2 and TRBJ1-3, with unresolved D. CDR1 SGHTA and CDR2 FQGNSA come from the germline V gene. This CDR3 region has 16 residues. Trimming pared 2 bases from V and 0 bases from J, leaving 11 bases between. Here the CDR3 DNA reads TGTGCCAGCAGCTTACCTTTAGGGAGCTCTGGAAACACCATATATTTT. Protein: CASSLPLGSSGNTIYF.